The rows below give T cell receptor beta chains drawn from one sample of a study of T-cell reconstitution after alpha-beta-depleted transplantation in children. In TCRdb, the PCR reads were re-called with MiXCR into one record per CDR3 protein. The sample comprises nearly 250,000 distinct CDR3 sequences, under 9.5% of which are singletons, and 5% to 7% rests with the top ten. The input for sequencing was PBMCs, mostly from graft donor cells, taken 180 days after TCRalphabeta/CD19-depleted stem cell transplant. Receptors originate from a male patient between 5 and 17 years old who had a stem cell transplant for acute lymphoblastic leukemia, so the T cells may come from the graft donor. The conserved cysteine and the conserved F or W are not part of the CDR3 here.

v_call: TRBV5-1; cdr3_length: 12; cdr3_aa: ASSFSKGSDTQY
v_call: TRBV5-6; cdr3_length: 12; cdr3_aa: ASSLALITGELF
v_call: TRBV7-2; cdr3_length: 11; cdr3_aa: ASSPDRGGEAF
v_call: TRBV29-1; cdr3_length: 9; cdr3_aa: SVGGKETQY
v_call: TRBV12-3/TRBV12-4; cdr3_length: 16; cdr3_aa: AFSLGGQRRGYNQPQH
v_call: TRBV7-2; cdr3_length: 13; cdr3_aa: ASSYPGTGSYEQY
v_call: TRBV18; cdr3_length: 12; cdr3_aa: ASSLRGQSYEQY
v_call: TRBV27; cdr3_length: 13; cdr3_aa: ASSLKGLGSYEQY
v_call: TRBV6-5; cdr3_length: 12; cdr3_aa: ASSYSGHSSPLH
v_call: TRBV7-2; cdr3_length: 10; cdr3_aa: ASSLRVGGYT
v_call: TRBV5-1; cdr3_length: 12; cdr3_aa: ASSFGRKIEKLF
v_call: TRBV5-1; cdr3_length: 9; cdr3_aa: ASLLHETQY